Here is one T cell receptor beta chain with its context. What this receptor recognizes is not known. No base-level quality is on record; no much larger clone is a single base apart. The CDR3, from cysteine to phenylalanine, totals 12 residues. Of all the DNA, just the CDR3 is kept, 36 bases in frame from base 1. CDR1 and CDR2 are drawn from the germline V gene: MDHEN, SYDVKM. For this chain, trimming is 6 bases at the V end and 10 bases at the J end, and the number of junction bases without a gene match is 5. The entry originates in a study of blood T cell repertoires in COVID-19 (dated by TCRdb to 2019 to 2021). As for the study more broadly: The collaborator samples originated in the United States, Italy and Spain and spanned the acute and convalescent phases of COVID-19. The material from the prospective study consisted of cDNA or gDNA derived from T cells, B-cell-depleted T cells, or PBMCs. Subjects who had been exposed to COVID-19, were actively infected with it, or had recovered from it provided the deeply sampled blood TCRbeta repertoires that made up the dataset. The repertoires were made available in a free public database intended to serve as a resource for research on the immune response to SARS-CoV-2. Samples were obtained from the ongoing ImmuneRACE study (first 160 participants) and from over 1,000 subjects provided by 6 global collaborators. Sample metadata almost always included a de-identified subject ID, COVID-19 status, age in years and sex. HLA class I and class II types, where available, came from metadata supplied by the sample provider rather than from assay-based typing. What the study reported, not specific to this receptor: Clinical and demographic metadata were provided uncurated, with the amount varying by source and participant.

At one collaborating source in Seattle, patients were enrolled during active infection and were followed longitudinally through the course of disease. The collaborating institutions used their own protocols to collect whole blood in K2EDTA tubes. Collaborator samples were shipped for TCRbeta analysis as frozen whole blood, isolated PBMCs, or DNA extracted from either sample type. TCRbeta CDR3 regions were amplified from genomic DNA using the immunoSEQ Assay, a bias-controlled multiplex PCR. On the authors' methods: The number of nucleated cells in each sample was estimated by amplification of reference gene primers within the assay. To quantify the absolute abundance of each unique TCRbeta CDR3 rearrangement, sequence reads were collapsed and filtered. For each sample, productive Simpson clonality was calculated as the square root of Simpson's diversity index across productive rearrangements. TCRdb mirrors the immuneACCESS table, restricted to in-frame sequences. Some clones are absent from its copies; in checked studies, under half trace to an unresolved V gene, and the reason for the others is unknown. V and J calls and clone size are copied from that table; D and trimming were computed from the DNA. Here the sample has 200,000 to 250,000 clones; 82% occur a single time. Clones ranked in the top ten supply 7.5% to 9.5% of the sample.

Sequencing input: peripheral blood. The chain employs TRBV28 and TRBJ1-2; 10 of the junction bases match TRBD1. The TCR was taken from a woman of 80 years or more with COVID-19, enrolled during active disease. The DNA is TGTGCCAGCAGGACAGGGGGCAGGGTCTACACCTTC. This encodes CASRTGGRVYTF.